Listed below are T cell receptor beta chains from one sample, sequenced in a study of blood T cell repertoires in COVID-19. This table comes from immunoSEQ multiplex PCR, and its TCRdb copy is limited to in-frame clones, with some not included. The sample gives some 25,000 clones, 85% to 95% of which show up once; under 4.5% is in the top ten. Sequencing input: peripheral blood. All receptors derive from a woman aged 50 to 60 with active COVID-19. Each CDR3 is given with its conserved first and last residue. A D gene is named only where the DNA matches it firmly. Clone size is stated in some rows and not others, as once, few, many or a class when expanded.

CDR3nt,CDR3aa,d_gene,abundance,v_gene,j_gene
TGTGCCAGCAACAATAGGGGGCCCGGGGAGCTGTTTTTT,CASNNRGPGELFF,TRBD1,NA,TRBV3-1/TRBV3-2,TRBJ2-2
TGTGCCAGCAGTTACATGGGGCCCCTGGGCGGCTACACCTTC,CASSYMGPLGGYTF,NA,once,TRBV6-5,TRBJ1-2
TGTGCCAGCAGTGAAGATAGCAGTCGCTCCTACGAGCAGTACTTC,CASSEDSSRSYEQYF,NA,NA,TRBV2,TRBJ2-7
TGCGCCAGCAGCCAAGATCAGGGACAGGGCAGTGAAAAACTGTTTTTT,CASSQDQGQGSEKLFF,TRBD1,NA,TRBV4-1,TRBJ1-4
TGTGCCAGCAGTTTCGGGGGGAATGAGCAGTTCTTC,CASSFGGNEQFF,TRBD2,NA,TRBV12-3/TRBV12-4,TRBJ2-1
TGTGCCAGCCGACCGGGACAGGGCTACGAGCAGTACTTC,CASRPGQGYEQYF,TRBD1,NA,TRBV28,TRBJ2-7
TGTGCCACCTTTGGCCAATTCCCCTATGGCTACACCTTC,CATFGQFPYGYTF,NA,NA,TRBV6-5,TRBJ1-2
TGTGCCAGCAGCCAACCCGGAGGAGGCACTGAAGCTTTCTTT,CASSQPGGGTEAFF,NA,NA,TRBV3-1/TRBV3-2,TRBJ1-1
TGTGCCAGCAGCCTCCTAGGTCGATCAGGGGGCCGTGGGGCTTTCTTT,CASSLLGRSGGRGAFF,TRBD1,NA,TRBV9,TRBJ1-1
TGTGCCAGCAACCGACAGGGTAATCAGCCCCAGCATTTT,CASNRQGNQPQHF,TRBD1,NA,TRBV2,TRBJ1-5
TGTGCCAGCAGACAGGGAACGCAGCCCCAGCATTTT,CASRQGTQPQHF,NA,NA,TRBV2,TRBJ1-5
TGCGCCAGCAGCTTAGCGGGAGTCGGAGATGAGCAGTTCTTC,CASSLAGVGDEQFF,TRBD2,NA,TRBV5-1,TRBJ2-1
TGCGCCAGCAGCCAAGAGAGGGATCAGCCCCAGCATTTT,CASSQERDQPQHF,NA,NA,TRBV4-1,TRBJ1-5